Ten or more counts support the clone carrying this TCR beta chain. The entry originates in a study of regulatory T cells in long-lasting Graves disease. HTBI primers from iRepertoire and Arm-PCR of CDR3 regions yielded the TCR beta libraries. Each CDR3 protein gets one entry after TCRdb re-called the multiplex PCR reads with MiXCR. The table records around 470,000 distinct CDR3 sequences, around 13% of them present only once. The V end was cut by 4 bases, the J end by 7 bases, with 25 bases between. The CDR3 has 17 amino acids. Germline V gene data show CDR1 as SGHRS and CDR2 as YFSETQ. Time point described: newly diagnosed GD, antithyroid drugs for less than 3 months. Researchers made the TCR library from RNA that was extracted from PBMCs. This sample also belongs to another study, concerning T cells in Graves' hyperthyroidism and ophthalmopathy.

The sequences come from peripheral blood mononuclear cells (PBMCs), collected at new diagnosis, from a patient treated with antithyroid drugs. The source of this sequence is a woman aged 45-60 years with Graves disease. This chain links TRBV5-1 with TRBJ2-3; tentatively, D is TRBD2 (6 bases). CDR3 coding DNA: TGCGCCAGCAGCCTGGAAGAGGACTACGCTGAGAGGTATACGCAGTATTTT. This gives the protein CASSLEEDYAERYTQYF.